This is a list of T cell receptor beta chains from one sample in a study of T cells after somatic rescue of genetic block. Generated by immunoSEQ multiplex PCR, the TCRdb table keeps only in-frame clones and is missing some. The sample yields about 68,000 clones, around 93% seen once. What was sequenced was peripheral blood mononuclear cells (PBMCs). These receptors were obtained from a man aged 35-49 years. The conserved cysteine and the conserved F or W are not part of the CDR3 here.

J: TRBJ2-4
V: TRBV6-5
CDR3: ASSRDSLKNIQY

J: TRBJ1-5
V: TRBV7-2
CDR3: ASSIQGARGNQPQH

J: TRBJ2-7
V: TRBV5-8
CDR3: ASSPTSGLNEQY

J: TRBJ2-7
V: TRBV10-2
CDR3: ASRGTAYEQY

J: TRBJ1-1
V: TRBV11-2
CDR3: ASSLGGLTEAF

J: TRBJ2-7
V: TRBV5-8
CDR3: ASSLRDEAYEQY

J: TRBJ1-1
V: TRBV7-9
CDR3: ASSADGYDQAF

J: TRBJ2-3
V: TRBV5-4
CDR3: ASSPREVSTDTQY

J: TRBJ1-2
V: TRBV2
CDR3: ASRRPSNYGYT

J: TRBJ2-7
V: TRBV19
CDR3: ASAPTEAYEQY

J: TRBJ2-2
V: TRBV6-5
CDR3: ASSYSNTGELF

J: TRBJ2-2
V: TRBV27
CDR3: ASSPTGRPGELF

J: TRBJ2-3
V: TRBV18
CDR3: ASSPGTRADTQY

J: TRBJ2-7
V: TRBV6-6
CDR3: ASSGLAGGISEQY

J: TRBJ1-2
V: TRBV30
CDR3: AWSPHPYGYT

J: TRBJ2-7
V: TRBV4-1
CDR3: ASSLQAGQGSYEQY

J: TRBJ1-5
V: TRBV7-6
CDR3: ASSLAGQPQH

J: TRBJ2-2
V: TRBV6-1
CDR3: ASSPASGGAGELF

J: TRBJ2-1
V: TRBV28
CDR3: ASSLRRNEQF

J: TRBJ1-2
V: TRBV4-2
CDR3: ASSQAGGYT

J: TRBJ2-7
V: TRBV11-2
CDR3: ASSSRTATYEQY

J: TRBJ2-7
V: TRBV28
CDR3: ASSSWQWEQY

J: TRBJ2-5
V: TRBV27
CDR3: ASSSDRGHMETQY

J: TRBJ1-1
V: TRBV10-2
CDR3: ASSENVMNTEAF

J: TRBJ2-2
V: TRBV2
CDR3: ASSPSRSNTGELF

J: TRBJ2-1
V: TRBV6-5
CDR3: ASSYSPSGVNEQF

J: TRBJ1-1
V: TRBV6-5
CDR3: ASFTLGNTEAF

J: TRBJ1-1
V: TRBV6-4
CDR3: ASSEGANTEAF